This TCR beta chain derives from a study of shared clonotypes between healthy human individuals. The CDR3 extends over 14 amino acids. Trimming stripped 5 bases from V and 3 bases from J, with 13 bases between. Germline-derived CDR1 and CDR2 are MNHEY and SVGAGI. General study findings and limits: Naive CD4 clonotypes were shared across a handful of donors at roughly 4.6%.

CD45RO-negative, CCR7-positively selected cells formed the naive CD8 fraction, excluding terminally differentiated effector memory CD45RA+ cells. This clone was counted a single time. Its antigen remains unknown. Replicate PCRs for sorted subsets used around 190 ng DNA; this equaled 25,000 to 30,000 T cell genomes. Profiled with immunoSEQ multiplex PCR; TCRdb holds only in-frame clones, not every one. The data contain around 600,000 clones, approximately 95% of them singletons. The V call is TRBV6-5, the J call TRBJ1-1; D unresolved. The clonotype was recovered from a woman in her 30s in good health. The sequencing input was naive CD8+ T cells sorted from blood. This CDR3 reads CASSTDGGYTEAFF. As DNA, the CDR3 is TGTGCCAGCAGTACGGACGGAGGCTACACTGAAGCTTTCTTT.